A selection of T cell receptor beta chains follows, all from one sample in a study of T cell responses to AZD1222 COVID-19 vaccine. Here immunoSEQ multiplex PCR was the method, and the copy in TCRdb shows in-frame clones only, minus some. This sample has 120,000 to 150,000 clones, with around nine tenths found just once. The sample here was peripheral blood, taken on day 0 of MenACWY control vaccination. These receptors were collected from an adult in good health. Each CDR3 is given with its conserved first and last residue. A D gene is named only where the DNA matches it firmly.

CDR3 length | D gene | J gene | V gene | CDR3 protein
16 | - | TRBJ2-2 | TRBV15 | CATSPSEGRYTGELFF
12 | - | TRBJ1-1 | TRBV6-5 | CASSSMNTEAFF
14 | - | TRBJ1-6 | TRBV7-8 | CASTQIQGNSPLHF
14 | - | TRBJ1-3 | TRBV11-2 | CASSLQGVGNTIYF
14 | - | TRBJ2-7 | TRBV15 | CATSYHKGDYEQYF
16 | TRBD1 | TRBJ1-4 | TRBV28 | CASSPITGGGREKLFF
15 | TRBD1 | TRBJ1-4 | TRBV3-1/TRBV3-2 | CASSQLAGGREKLFF
14 | - | TRBJ1-6 | TRBV6-5 | CASSLDSYNSPLHF
14 | - | TRBJ2-5 | TRBV5-5 | CASSPGGAQETQYF
16 | TRBD1 | TRBJ2-3 | TRBV9 | CASSVQGALGTDTQYF
13 | - | TRBJ1-2 | TRBV7-9 | CASSFAGHYGYTF
15 | - | TRBJ1-2 | TRBV9 | CASSVEGVYNYGYTF
20 | TRBD2 | TRBJ2-6 | TRBV4-1 | CASSQAHTSGISSGANVLTF
12 | - | TRBJ2-6 | TRBV29-1 | CSVSTGANVLTF
13 | - | TRBJ1-1 | TRBV5-4 | CASSLTGNTEAFF
14 | - | TRBJ1-3 | TRBV5-1 | CASSLGGSGNTIYF